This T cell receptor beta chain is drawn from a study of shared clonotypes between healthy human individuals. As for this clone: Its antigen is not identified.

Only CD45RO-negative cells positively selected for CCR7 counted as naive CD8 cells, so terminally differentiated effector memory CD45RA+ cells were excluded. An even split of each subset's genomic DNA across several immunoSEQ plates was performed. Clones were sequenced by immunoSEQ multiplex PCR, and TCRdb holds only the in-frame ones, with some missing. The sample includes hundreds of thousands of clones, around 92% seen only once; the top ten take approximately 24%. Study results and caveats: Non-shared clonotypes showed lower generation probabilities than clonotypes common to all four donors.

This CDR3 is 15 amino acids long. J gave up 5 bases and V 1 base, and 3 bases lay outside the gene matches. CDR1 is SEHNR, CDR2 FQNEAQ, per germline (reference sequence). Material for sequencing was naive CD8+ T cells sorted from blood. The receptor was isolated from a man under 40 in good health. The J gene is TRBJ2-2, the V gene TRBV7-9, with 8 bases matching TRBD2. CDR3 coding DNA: TGTGCCAGCAGCTTAGAACTAGCGGATACCGGGGAGCTGTTTTTT. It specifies CASSLELADTGELFF.